A single T cell receptor beta chain is shown here with its context. Seattle patient enrollment occurred during active infection, with longitudinal follow-up thereafter. Original processing methods: Nucleated cell number was recorded as an estimate derived from reference gene primer amplification. Assay used: immunoSEQ multiplex PCR; TCRdb lists only in-frame clones, some missing. The V and J calls and clone size come from that table; D and trimming were worked out from the DNA. This sample has under 250,000 clones, with about nine tenths found just once. The data originate from a study of blood T cell repertoires in COVID-19. Study overall: Specimens from acute and convalescent COVID-19 originated in the United States, Italy and Spain. T cells, B-cell-depleted T cells, or PBMCs supplied cDNA or gDNA.

Material for sequencing was peripheral blood. This TCR was sampled from a man aged 30-40 years with COVID-19, enrolled during active disease.

The CDR3: CATSDATSSDTQYF. The CDR3 DNA follows: TGTGCCACCAGTGACGCAACTAGCAGTGATACGCAGTATTTT. V and J are TRBV24-1 and TRBJ2-3, with D possibly being TRBD2 (6 bases). Deletions cut 4 bases from V and 6 bases from J, with 13 bases between. This CDR3 spans 14 amino acids. CDR1 KGHDR and CDR2 SFDVKD come from the germline V gene.